Below, one T cell receptor (beta chain) is given with its context. Antigen specificity is unknown. Measured with immunoSEQ multiplex PCR; TCRdb has only the in-frame clones, and not every one. Of 50,000 to 65,000 clones in the sample, approximately 91% were seen once. This entry belongs to a study of OX40 agonist ivuxolimab in advanced cancers. Study results and limitations: The study observed clonal expansion of CD4+ and CD8+ blood T cells by week 6 at 0.1 to 3.0 mg/kg.

Germline values: CDR1 LNHDA, CDR2 SQIVND (reference sequence). The CDR3 is 13 residues long. The J segment lost 7 bases and the V segment lost 9 bases, leaving 5 bases of the junction unmatched. This chain joins TRBV19 and TRBJ2-2, with TRBD1 matching over 10 bases. Sequencing was performed on CD4+ or CD8+ T cells sorted from blood, taken in a trial of the OX40 agonist ivuxolimab. The source is an adult with an advanced solid tumor such as melanoma, head and neck, liver or kidney cancer. The CDR3 here is CASGTGAGGELFF. The CDR3 DNA reads TGTGCCAGCGGGACAGGGGCTGGCGGGGAGCTGTTTTTT.